This is a list of T cell receptor beta chains from one sample in a study of blood T cell repertoires in COVID-19. Sequencing was performed with immunoSEQ multiplex PCR; in TCRdb, only in-frame clones are kept and a portion is missing. Seen here are about 180,000 clones, approximately 85% observed once, and the top ten hold over 2.5%. Sequencing was done on a sample of peripheral blood. These receptors originate from a man between 60 and 70 years old with acute or convalescent COVID-19. CDR3s leave out the opening cysteine and the closing phenylalanine or tryptophan.

V gene: TRBV7-9; J gene: TRBJ2-1; CDR3 protein: ASSRGTGLSYNEQF
V gene: TRBV5-1; J gene: TRBJ1-1; CDR3 protein: ASSSQGQSTEAF
V gene: TRBV5-5; J gene: TRBJ2-7; CDR3 protein: ASSSGQVGYEQY
V gene: TRBV2; J gene: TRBJ2-2; CDR3 protein: ASKVTSGNTGELF
V gene: TRBV24-1; J gene: TRBJ2-3; CDR3 protein: ATSPGQGVDTQY
V gene: TRBV12-3/TRBV12-4; J gene: TRBJ1-5; CDR3 protein: ASTLGGQPQH
V gene: TRBV27; J gene: TRBJ1-1; CDR3 protein: ASSLQGATEAF
V gene: TRBV10-3; J gene: TRBJ2-2; CDR3 protein: AISETRTSANTGELF
V gene: TRBV9; J gene: TRBJ2-3; CDR3 protein: ASSSALRTDTQY
V gene: TRBV4-3; J gene: TRBJ1-4; CDR3 protein: ASSQEGRVRRTNEKLF
V gene: TRBV28; J gene: TRBJ1-2; CDR3 protein: ASSGGANYGYT
V gene: TRBV19; J gene: TRBJ2-1; CDR3 protein: ASSIQGGNEQF
V gene: TRBV27; J gene: TRBJ2-7; CDR3 protein: ASSLRAGGPHEQY
V gene: TRBV6-1; J gene: TRBJ2-3; CDR3 protein: ASSEAFSGSGRNSDTQY
V gene: TRBV7-6; J gene: TRBJ2-3; CDR3 protein: ASSLAGGSTDTQY
V gene: TRBV4-1; J gene: TRBJ2-5; CDR3 protein: ASSQEGGRETQY
V gene: TRBV7-2; J gene: TRBJ2-3; CDR3 protein: ASSLFGLAGGGSTDTQY
V gene: TRBV5-1; J gene: TRBJ2-1; CDR3 protein: ASSGTGAKGYEQF
V gene: TRBV19; J gene: TRBJ1-3; CDR3 protein: ASSLRSGNTIY
V gene: TRBV6-5; J gene: TRBJ1-1; CDR3 protein: ATTGWGRSEAF
V gene: TRBV28; J gene: TRBJ1-2; CDR3 protein: ASSRRVFDYGYT
V gene: TRBV4-3; J gene: TRBJ1-2; CDR3 protein: ASSHNTPAYGYT
V gene: TRBV12-3/TRBV12-4; J gene: TRBJ2-2; CDR3 protein: ASSSVGRGELF
V gene: TRBV30; J gene: TRBJ2-2; CDR3 protein: AWSNQGARGGELF
V gene: TRBV19; J gene: TRBJ2-1; CDR3 protein: ASSSRVAGNNEQF
V gene: TRBV28; J gene: TRBJ1-3; CDR3 protein: ASIGWQGGSGNTIY
V gene: TRBV3-1/TRBV3-2; J gene: TRBJ1-4; CDR3 protein: ASSPSSFPGEKLF
V gene: TRBV5-1; J gene: TRBJ1-2; CDR3 protein: ASSLEGSSDGGGYT
V gene: TRBV7-3; J gene: TRBJ2-2; CDR3 protein: ASSPTPRGGELF
V gene: TRBV28; J gene: TRBJ1-6; CDR3 protein: ASLVARGMGSPLH
V gene: TRBV28; J gene: TRBJ1-1; CDR3 protein: ASSLRGGGTEAF
V gene: TRBV4-1; J gene: TRBJ1-1; CDR3 protein: ASRSEENSNTEAF
V gene: TRBV3-1/TRBV3-2; J gene: TRBJ2-5; CDR3 protein: ASSQFSRSQETQY
V gene: TRBV10-3; J gene: TRBJ2-7; CDR3 protein: AISERVGARGGNEQY
V gene: TRBV5-8; J gene: TRBJ2-2; CDR3 protein: ASSRGQPTGELF
V gene: TRBV3-1/TRBV3-2; J gene: TRBJ1-3; CDR3 protein: ASSYRPAGVGNTIY
V gene: TRBV7-2; J gene: TRBJ2-5; CDR3 protein: ASSWAGLARETQY
V gene: TRBV19; J gene: TRBJ2-4; CDR3 protein: ASREAGTSGRAVAKNIQY
V gene: TRBV7-9; J gene: TRBJ2-3; CDR3 protein: ASSPRLVGREPDTQY
V gene: TRBV3-1/TRBV3-2; J gene: TRBJ2-1; CDR3 protein: ASSPFGGINEQF
V gene: TRBV6-1; J gene: TRBJ2-1; CDR3 protein: ASSELAGGYNEQF
V gene: TRBV3-1/TRBV3-2; J gene: TRBJ1-2; CDR3 protein: ASSQGIGTGEGYT
V gene: TRBV29-1; J gene: TRBJ2-3; CDR3 protein: SVGDGQVTDTQY